The 17 T cell receptor beta chains below were found in one sample sequenced in a study of blood T cell repertoires in COVID-19. Clones were sequenced by immunoSEQ multiplex PCR, and TCRdb holds only the in-frame ones, with some missing. Of about 220,000 clones listed, around 80% were seen once; the top ten hold around 7.7%. Sequenced sample: peripheral blood. The receptors were sampled from a woman in her 70s with acute or convalescent COVID-19.

The V call is TRBV10-3, the J call TRBJ2-5; 7 nucleotides agree with TRBD1. Unmatched junction bases numbered 7, after V lost 4 bases and J lost 5 bases. Germline CDR1 ENHRY, CDR2 SYGVKD. CDR3 length: 14 amino acids. CDR3 DNA: TGTGCCATCAGTGGACAGGGTGGGGCGGAGACCCAGTACTTC. Its protein is CAISGQGGAETQYF.

The chain uses TRBV9 and TRBJ2-5; D is possibly TRBD2 (5 bases). The germline V gene has CDR1 SGDLS and CDR2 YYNGEE. The V end was cut by 1 base, the J end by 2 bases, with 15 bases between. The CDR3 extends over 16 amino acids. The CDR3 bases are TGTGCCAGCAGCGTAACCGAGGACTTCATACAAGAGACCCAGTACTTC. Translated: CASSVTEDFIQETQYF.

This rearrangement joins TRBV30 to TRBJ2-1; tentative D call: TRBD2 (6 bases). CDR3 length: 15 amino acids. The V gene's germline CDR1 is GTSNPN and CDR2 SVGIG (reference sequence). The V gene lost 0 bases and the J gene lost 1 base, with 10 bases spanning the gap. CDR3 amino acids: CAWSVLAGSYNEQFF. As DNA, the CDR3 is TGTGCCTGGAGTGTACTCGCGGGGTCCTACAATGAGCAGTTCTTC. Combining the CDR3 with reference TRBV30 and TRBJ2-1 gives the whole variable domain SQTIHQWPATLVQPVGSPLSLECTVEGTSNPNLYWYRQAAGRGLQLLFYSVGIGQISSEVPQNLSASRPQDRQFILSSKKLLLSDSGFYLCAWSVLAGSYNEQFFGPGTRLTVL.

The CDR3 protein is CASSVQAGAPETQYF. The CDR3 coding sequence is TGTGCCAGCAGTGTTCAAGCGGGGGCCCCAGAGACCCAGTACTTC. The chain uses TRBV2 and TRBJ2-5, with TRBD2 identical over 8 bases. The CDR3 extends over 15 amino acids. CDR1 is SNHLY and CDR2 is FYNNEI in the germline V gene. V gave up 4 bases and J gave up 4 bases; unmatched junction bases: 8.

V usage is TRBV7-2 and J usage is TRBJ2-7, with 7 bases aligning to TRBD2. The CDR3 runs 15 residues. CDR1 SGHTA and CDR2 FQGNSA come from the germline V gene. The V segment lost 2 bases and the J segment 2 bases; nucleotides outside the gene matches: 6. DNA for the CDR3: TGTGCCAGCAGCTTAAGCGGGGTACCGCCCTACGAGCAGTACTTC. Residues: CASSLSGVPPYEQYF.

The V and J genes are TRBV29-1 and TRBJ2-7; D gene ambiguous. Trimming removed 3 bases from V and 3 bases from J, with 3 bases in between. The CDR3 sequence is 10 residues long. Germline CDR1 and CDR2: SQVTM and ANQGSEA. CDR3 amino acids: CSVDFYEQYF. As DNA, the CDR3 is TGCAGCGTTGACTTCTACGAGCAGTACTTC.

The chain uses TRBV4-3 and TRBJ2-7; the match to TRBD2 covers 10 bases. The junction had 13 bases not matched to a gene; V was cut back by 4 bases and J by 4 bases. The CDR3 is made up of 17 amino acids. Germline loops: CDR1 LGHNA, CDR2 YSLEER. The CDR3 sequence is CASSLGISGGGTYEQYF. The CDR3 coding sequence is TGCGCCAGCAGCCTGGGAATAAGCGGGGGGGGAACTTACGAGCAGTACTTC.

The V gene is TRBV19, the J gene TRBJ2-2; the match to TRBD1 covers 7 bases. Germline CDR1 LNHDA, CDR2 SQIVND (reference sequence). This CDR3 spans 14 amino acids. Trimming removed 7 bases from V and 4 bases from J; junction bases left unmatched: 6. The CDR3 nucleotides read TGTGCCAGTAAATCCGGGACAGCCACCGGGGAGCTGTTTTTT. Residues: CASKSGTATGELFF.

The genes are TRBV15 and TRBJ1-4, with a possible D match to TRBD1 (5 bases). CDR1 is LNHNV and CDR2 is YYDKDF in the germline V gene (reference sequence). This CDR3 region has 15 residues. Trimming took 0 bases from V and 5 from J, leaving 10 bases between them. The CDR3 sequence is CATSRDRQTNEKLFF. The CDR3 coding sequence is TGTGCCACCAGCAGAGATAGACAGACGAATGAAAAACTGTTTTTT. The whole variable domain, filled in from reference TRBV15 and TRBJ1-4, reads DAMVIQNPRYQVTQFGKPVTLSCSQTLNHNVMYWYQQKSSQAPKLLFHYYDKDFNNEADTPDNFQSRRPNTSFCFLDIRSPGLGDTAMYLCATSRDRQTNEKLFFGSGTQLSVL.

V usage is TRBV4-1 and J usage is TRBJ1-3; 7 nucleotides align to TRBD1. The CDR3 has 18 amino acids. V lost 1 base, J lost 0 bases, and 9 bases stayed unmatched. Per the germline V gene, CDR1 is MGHRA and CDR2 is YSYEKL. CDR3 amino acids: CASSQGRTGVLSGNTIYF. The CDR3, as DNA: TGCGCCAGCAGCCAAGGAAGGACAGGTGTTCTCTCTGGAAACACCATATATTTT.

CDR3 bases: TGTGCCACCTCATCGGGGCGAGCGGGGAGCACAGATACGCAGTATTTT. Amino acids: CATSSGRAGSTDTQYF. V and J are TRBV25-1 and TRBJ2-3; 7 positions match TRBD2. The CDR3 sequence is 16 residues long. Germline V gene sequence: CDR1 MGHDK, CDR2 SYGVNS. With 10 bases clipped from V and 0 bases from J, the junction kept 13 bases outside the gene matches. The full variable domain, rest sourced from reference TRBV25-1 and TRBJ2-3, is EADIYQTPRYLVIGTGKKITLECSQTMGHDKMYWYQQDPGMELHLIHYSYGVNSTEKGDLSSESTVSRIRTEHFPLTLESARPSHTSQYLCATSSGRAGSTDTQYFGPGTRLTVL.

Note on this clone: The sample carries other DNA sequences with the same CDR3. The chain joins TRBV4-3 to TRBJ2-7; TRBD1 agrees at 8 bases. Germline values: CDR1 LGHNA, CDR2 YSLEER. Trimming removed 3 bases from V and 2 bases from J; junction bases left unmatched: 6. This CDR3 comprises 15 residues. The CDR3 DNA is TGCGCCAGCAGCCACTCTGGACAGGGCCCCTACGAGCAGTACTTC. This codes for CASSHSGQGPYEQYF.

The genes are TRBV10-3 and TRBJ2-2; D call uncertain. Deletions cut 2 bases from V and 2 bases from J, with 18 bases between. The CDR3 has 18 residues. Germline V gives CDR1 ENHRY, CDR2 SYGVKD. Here the CDR3 reads CAISEGGLALLNTGELFF. The CDR3 DNA sequence: TGTGCCATCAGTGAGGGTGGTTTGGCTCTTTTAAACACCGGGGAGCTGTTTTTT.

This clone was observed a few times. This chain joins TRBV19 and TRBJ1-5; a weak D match, TRBD1 (5 bases). The ends were cut back, 9 bases at V and 3 bases at J, with 21 bases in the middle. The V gene's germline CDR1 is LNHDA and CDR2 SQIVND (reference sequence). There are 16 residues in the CDR3. The CDR3 protein is CARGRDCTRDNQPQHF. The CDR3 DNA reads as TGTGCCAGAGGGAGGGACTGCACAAGAGACAATCAGCCCCAGCATTTT.

The V and J genes are TRBV11-2 and TRBJ2-7, with D uncertain. Germline values: CDR1 SGHAT, CDR2 FQNNGV. V dropped 10 bases and J dropped 10 bases, with 17 bases sitting between them. CDR3 size: 11 residues. CDR3 nucleotides: TGTGCCACCATACGTGGTAGCCGACAGTACTTC. Its translation is CATIRGSRQYF.

The chain couples TRBV4-3 to TRBJ2-2; TRBD1 matches at 9 bases. The germline V gene encodes CDR1 LGHNA and CDR2 YSLEER. Trimming took 3 bases from V and 6 from J; bases not matched to a gene: 11. The CDR3 covers 17 residues. CDR3 region: CASSHIPGQGVPGELFF. The CDR3, as DNA: TGCGCCAGCAGCCACATACCGGGACAGGGAGTACCCGGGGAGCTGTTTTTT.

The genes are TRBV6-2 or TRBV6-3 and TRBJ1-5; a possible D gene is TRBD1 (6 bases). The length of the CDR3 is 15 residues. V was shortened by 6 bases and J by 6 bases, with 18 bases between the two germline ends. From germline, CDR1 is MNHEY and CDR2 SVGEGT. The CDR3 bases are TGTGCCAGCAGCCTACAGGTGATAGGGGGTCAGCCCCAGCATTTT. Translating it yields CASSLQVIGGQPQHF.